The 21 T cell receptor beta chains reported below all come from one sample, sequenced in a study of OX40 agonist ivuxolimab in advanced cancers. Assay used: immunoSEQ multiplex PCR; TCRdb lists only in-frame clones, some missing. The sample holds some 77,000 clones; approximately 82% are singletons and the top ten take approximately 0.8%. The material was CD4+ or CD8+ T cells sorted from blood, obtained in a trial of the OX40 agonist ivuxolimab. Source of these receptors: an adult with an advanced solid tumor such as melanoma, head and neck, liver or kidney cancer.

The genes are TRBV19 and TRBJ2-4; 7 bases fit TRBD1. In germline, CDR1 is LNHDA, CDR2 SQIVND (reference sequence). The CDR3 loop spans 15 amino acids. With V trimmed by 4 bases and J by 5 bases, 8 bases remained unmatched. CDR3 sequence (DNA): TGTGCCAGTAGTACGTTAGGGGGCTTCGAAAACATTCAGTACTTC. It is translated as CASSTLGGFENIQYF.

The gene calls are TRBV5-1 and TRBJ2-3; D may be TRBD1 (5 bases). CDR3 length: 16 amino acids. V was cut by 4 bases and J by 6 bases, with 21 bases left in between. Germline CDR1 SGHRS, CDR2 YFSETQ. CDR3 DNA: TGCGCCAGCAGCCTCGCCCTGGGGCAGCGTATCGATACGCAGTATTTT. Its translation is CASSLALGQRIDTQYF.

V and J are TRBV2 and TRBJ2-7, with D perhaps matching TRBD1 or TRBD2 (7 bases each). Germline CDR1 and CDR2: SNHLY and FYNNEI. The CDR3 has 14 amino acids. V lost 10 bases to trimming and J lost 2 bases, with 18 bases between them. This CDR3 reads CATRGGTGAYEQYF. The CDR3 nucleotides are TGTGCCACCAGGGGGGGGACGGGAGCCTACGAGCAGTACTTC.

The rearrangement joins TRBV5-1 to TRBJ2-1; 11 bases agree with TRBD1. The J segment lost 4 bases and the V segment lost 3 bases, leaving 6 bases of the junction unmatched. CDR1 is SGHRS, CDR2 YFSETQ, per germline. CDR3 length: 16 residues. This CDR3 reads CASSSGDRGRYNEQFF. In DNA form, the CDR3 reads TGCGCCAGCAGCTCGGGGGACAGGGGGAGGTACAATGAGCAGTTCTTC.

The chain links TRBV27 to TRBJ1-5; D gene uncertain. The germline V gene has CDR1 MNHEY and CDR2 SMNVEV (reference sequence). This CDR3 is 14 amino acids long. V was cut by 4 bases and J by 9 bases, with 16 bases left in between. CDR3 loop: CASSSQVESRPQHF. CDR3 in DNA: TGTGCCAGCAGTTCCCAGGTGGAGTCGCGGCCCCAGCATTTT.

V usage is TRBV30 and J usage is TRBJ2-7; TRBD2 aligns across 11 bases. This CDR3 is built from 13 residues. Germline V gene data show CDR1 as GTSNPN and CDR2 as SVGIG (reference sequence). Losses at the gene ends were 5 bases for V and 3 bases for J; bases not matched to a gene: 3. The CDR3 spells CAWGGLADYEQYF. The CDR3 bases are TGTGCCTGGGGGGGACTAGCGGACTACGAGCAGTACTTC.

V gene TRBV10-3 combines with J gene TRBJ1-5; D gene uncertain. CDR1 ENHRY and CDR2 SYGVKD come from the germline V gene. This CDR3 is built from 12 residues. The V end lost 9 bases, the J end lost 3 bases, and 9 bases lay between the germline ends. The CDR3 is CAIGRPNQPQHF. The CDR3 DNA sequence: TGTGCCATAGGACGGCCCAATCAGCCCCAGCATTTT.

The chain combines TRBV19 with TRBJ2-3, with D perhaps given as TRBD1 or TRBD2 (5 bases each). The V end was cut by 4 bases, the J end by 4 bases, with 12 bases between. CDR3 length equals 14 residues. Germline values: CDR1 LNHDA, CDR2 SQIVND (reference sequence). The CDR3 loop is CASSKGRGADTQYF. CDR3 DNA: TGTGCCAGTAGTAAGGGGAGAGGGGCAGATACGCAGTATTTT.

This chain joins TRBV6-5 and TRBJ1-6; unclear D gene. The CDR3 totals 15 residues. V was trimmed by 2 bases and J by 6 bases, leaving 11 bases between them. Germline V gene sequence: CDR1 MNHEY, CDR2 SVGAGI. The CDR3 DNA reads as TGTGCCAGCAGTTACAGATCGGATCTTAATTCACCCCTCCACTTT. As protein: CASSYRSDLNSPLHF.

The rearrangement links TRBV7-3 to TRBJ2-5; 9 bases match TRBD1. The CDR3 runs to 15 residues. V was pared by 2 bases and J by 4 bases, with 5 bases of the junction left unmatched. Germline lookup yields CDR1 SGHTA and CDR2 FQGTGA. In nucleotides, the CDR3 is TGTGCCAGCAGCTTAGGGGACAGGGAGACAGAGACCCAGTACTTC. It encodes CASSLGDRETETQYF.

This clone was picked up a small number of times. The chain is built from TRBV11-2 and TRBJ1-5, with TRBD1 matching 7 bases. The CDR3 consists of 15 residues. CDR1 and CDR2 (germline): SGHAT, FQNNGV. Trimming took 3 bases from V and 0 from J; bases not matched to a gene: 2. Here the CDR3 DNA reads TGTGCCAGCAGCTTGGGACAGTATAGCAATCAGCCCCAGCATTTT. The encoded protein is CASSLGQYSNQPQHF.

The chain uses TRBV11-3 and TRBJ2-5, with 8 bases fitting TRBD2. CDR1 and CDR2 from the germline V gene are SGHNT and YENEEA. The CDR3 has 16 amino acids. With V trimmed by 2 bases and J by 5 bases, 10 bases remained unmatched. The CDR3 coding sequence is TGTGCCAGCAGCTTAACTTTCGGGCGCGGGGGGGAGACCCAGTACTTC. Translating it yields CASSLTFGRGGETQYF.

The chain joins TRBV7-2 to TRBJ2-1, with a tentative D call TRBD1 (6 bases). Germline CDR1 reads SGHTA; CDR2 reads FQGNSA. The CDR3 totals 15 residues. V was shortened by 5 bases and J by 2 bases, with 13 bases between the two germline ends. The CDR3 is CASSPARTAYNEQFF. The DNA of the CDR3 is TGTGCCAGCAGCCCAGCCAGGACAGCCTACAATGAGCAGTTCTTC. The entire variable domain, with the rest obtained from reference TRBV7-2 and TRBJ2-1, is as follows: GAGVSQSPSNKVTEKGKDVELRCDPISGHTALYWYRQSLGQGLEFLIYFQGNSAPDKSGLPSDRFSAERTGGSVSTLTIQRTQQEDSAVYLCASSPARTAYNEQFFGPGTRLTVL.

The V call is TRBV6-6, the J call TRBJ2-1; TRBD2 matches at 9 bases. Germline V gives CDR1 MNHNY, CDR2 SVGAGI (reference sequence). The CDR3 loop spans 16 amino acids. The J segment lost 8 bases and the V segment lost 0 bases, leaving 8 bases of the junction unmatched. The CDR3 bases are TGTGCCAGCAGTTACTCGGCTAGCGGGAAAAGGGATGAGCAGTTCTTC. The encoded protein is CASSYSASGKRDEQFF.

This clone occurred a few times. The genes are TRBV19 and TRBJ1-2; D uncertain. CDR1 is LNHDA and CDR2 is SQIVND in the germline V gene (reference sequence). V lost 7 bases, J lost 8 bases, and 17 bases lay in between. The length of the CDR3 is 13 residues. The CDR3 DNA follows: TGTGCCAGTACCACAACAGAACTCGTCGGCTACACCTTC. Translating it yields CASTTTELVGYTF.

The chain is built from TRBV6-1 and TRBJ2-7; 9 bases fit TRBD1. The CDR3 consists of 15 residues. V dropped 4 bases and J dropped 0; count of bases not matched to a gene: 4. The germline V gene encodes CDR1 MNHNS and CDR2 SASEGT. This CDR3 reads CASSGGTGSSYEQYF. In DNA, the CDR3 is TGTGCCAGCAGTGGGGGGACAGGGAGCTCCTACGAGCAGTACTTC.

V is TRBV5-1 and J is TRBJ1-4; weak D call: TRBD1 (5 bases). CDR1 and CDR2 (germline): SGHRS, YFSETQ. Trimming left V 0 bases short and J 2 bases short, with 20 bases between. This CDR3 region has 19 residues. As DNA, the CDR3 is TGCGCCAGCAGCTTGGTCCTCAGGGCTAACAGGCAGACTAATGAAAAACTGTTTTTT. Its translation is CASSLVLRANRQTNEKLFF.

The chain recombines TRBV7-2 with TRBJ1-5; D gene ambiguous. Germline CDR1 is SGHTA and CDR2 is FQGNSA. Trimming pared 3 bases from V and 1 base from J, leaving 4 bases between. This CDR3 contains 13 residues. The CDR3 loop reads CASSFQSNQPQHF. The CDR3 coding sequence is TGTGCCAGCAGCTTCCAGAGCAATCAGCCCCAGCATTTT.

The CDR3 loop is CASSPGRAGNQPQHF. DNA for the CDR3: TGTGCCAGCAGTCCGGGGAGGGCAGGCAATCAGCCCCAGCATTTT. The chain combines TRBV7-2 with TRBJ1-5; D uncertain. CDR3 length equals 15 residues. Germline values: CDR1 SGHTA, CDR2 FQGNSA. V was trimmed by 6 bases and J by 2 bases, leaving 14 bases between them.

This clone has only a few counts. The rearrangement uses TRBV6-1 and TRBJ2-1; D possibly corresponds to TRBD1 (6 bases). The CDR3 spans 14 residues. CDR1 is MNHNS and CDR2 is SASEGT in the germline V gene. V lost 8 bases and J lost 3, with 14 bases in between. The CDR3 coding sequence is TGTGCCAGCTCAAGACAGGCCCTCTACAATGAGCAGTTCTTC. Translated: CASSRQALYNEQFF.

The chain employs TRBV11-3 and TRBJ2-5; 10 bases fit TRBD1. The V gene end was trimmed by 5 bases and the J gene end by 2 bases; junction bases not matched to a gene: 5. The V gene's germline CDR1 is SGHNT and CDR2 YENEEA. The CDR3 covers 15 residues. This CDR3 is CASSARTGGQETQYF. CDR3 in DNA: TGTGCCAGCAGCGCCCGGACAGGGGGGCAAGAGACCCAGTACTTC.